Below, 20 T cell receptor beta chains from the same sample are listed, as sequenced in a study of cytomegalovirus exposure and HLA in healthy donors. PCR used 60 Vbeta primers and 13 Jbeta primers. Profiling relied on immunoSEQ multiplex PCR, and the TCRdb table lists in-frame clones only, not all of them. This sample has under 200,000 clones, with about 70% found just once. Sequences were obtained from PBMCs. The receptors come from a middle-aged woman in good health and CMV-seropositive.

This chain connects TRBV7-2 to TRBJ2-1, with 8 positions matching TRBD2. This CDR3 has 14 residues. V lost 6 bases and J lost 7; bases outside the gene matches: 8. Germline V gives CDR1 SGHTA, CDR2 FQGNSA. In DNA, the CDR3 is TGTGCCAGCAGAACGGGACTAGACGGTAATGAGCAGTTCTTC. Amino acid sequence: CASRTGLDGNEQFF.

This chain uses TRBV28 with TRBJ2-7; D is unclear. This CDR3 has 12 residues. Trimming shortened V by 7 bases and J by 2 bases, and 9 bases separated the two germline ends. Germline V lookup: CDR1 MDHEN, CDR2 SYDVKM. This CDR3 is CASNAQTYEQYF. As DNA, the CDR3 is TGTGCCAGCAACGCACAGACCTACGAGCAGTACTTC.

This chain links TRBV11-2 with TRBJ1-2; D not resolved. Trimming took 2 bases from V and 4 from J, leaving 11 bases between them. This CDR3 has 14 residues. Germline V lookup: CDR1 SGHAT, CDR2 FQNNGV. The CDR3 DNA follows: TGTGCCAGCAGCTTATCTGGGGAGGGCTATGGCTACACCTTC. It yields the protein CASSLSGEGYGYTF.

This chain links TRBV5-1 with TRBJ2-7, with 9 bases lining up with TRBD1. Germline CDR1 reads SGHRS; CDR2 reads YFSETQ. The CDR3 sequence is 14 residues long. Trimming at V came to 7 bases and at J to 5 bases, leaving 10 bases not matched to a gene. This chain's CDR3 is CASEPGQGNHEQYF. In DNA, the CDR3 is TGCGCCAGCGAGCCGGGACAGGGTAACCACGAGCAGTACTTC.

This chain joins TRBV28 and TRBJ2-7; TRBD1 agrees at 10 bases. This CDR3 has 17 amino acids. CDR1 is MDHEN, CDR2 SYDVKM, per germline. Losses at the gene ends were 6 bases for V and 2 bases for J; bases not matched to a gene: 13. Here the CDR3 DNA reads TGTGCCAGCAGCCCCGGGACAGGGGTCATCCTAACCTACGAGCAGTACTTC. It is translated as CASSPGTGVILTYEQYF.

This sequence joins TRBV4-2 and TRBJ2-4, with 9 bases identical to TRBD2. This CDR3 comprises 15 residues. J was trimmed by 7 bases and V by 0 bases; bases with no gene match: 4. Germline V gene sequence: CDR1 LGHNA, CDR2 YNFKEQ. CDR3 nucleotides: TGTGCCAGCAGCCAAGAAGGGACTAGCCCTAACATTCAGTACTTC. It yields the protein CASSQEGTSPNIQYF.

This rearrangement joins TRBV7-2 to TRBJ2-7, with TRBD2 matching over 9 bases. This CDR3 is 13 amino acids long. CDR1 and CDR2 (germline): SGHTA, FQGNSA. V lost 7 bases and J lost 3; bases outside the gene matches: 4. The CDR3, as DNA: TGTGCCAGCACCGTGACTAGCGGCTACGAGCAGTACTTC. Encoded protein: CASTVTSGYEQYF.

The chain has TRBV6-5 and TRBJ1-1; TRBD1 is a possible D gene (5 bases). The CDR3 is made up of 14 amino acids. V was shortened by 0 bases and J by 8 bases, with 13 bases between the two germline ends. Per the germline V gene, CDR1 is MNHEY and CDR2 is SVGAGI. The CDR3 is CASSYSGSTGEAFF. The DNA for the CDR3 is TGTGCCAGCAGTTACTCAGGTAGTACAGGCGAAGCTTTCTTT.

About this clone: Germline and junction disagree at one end, which may indicate a read error. The rearrangement links TRBV25-1 to TRBJ1-2; 8 bases line up with TRBD1. CDR1 is MGHDK and CDR2 is SYGVNS in the germline V gene. This CDR3 region has 16 residues. CDR3 DNA sequence: TGTGCCAGCAGTGAATTGGAGGTCGGACAGGGCTATGGCTACCCCTTC. It translates to CASSELEVGQGYGYPF.

The sample holds one count of this clone. One end of the junction fails to match germline, which may point to a read error. Here the CDR3 DNA reads TGTGCTAGCAGCTTAGACGGAGTAGGCGAGCAGTACTTC. Encoded protein: CASSLDGVGEQYF. The chain carries TRBV7-7 and TRBJ2-7, with D uncertain. The CDR3 consists of 13 residues. The V gene's germline CDR1 is SSHAT and CDR2 FNYEAQ (reference sequence).

This clone has a single count. The chain uses TRBV6-4 and TRBJ1-4, with D possibly being TRBD1 (5 bases). CDR1 and CDR2 from the germline V gene are MRHNA and SNTAGT. V shed 2 bases and J shed 10 bases, with 14 bases lying between them. The CDR3 runs to 14 residues. The CDR3 DNA sequence: TGTGCCAGCAGTGACACCCGGGCCGGGGGAAAACTGTTTTTT. Translated: CASSDTRAGGKLFF.

The chain combines TRBV5-1 with TRBJ2-6, with TRBD2 as a possible D gene (5 bases). The CDR3 is 15 amino acids. Trimming cost V 4 bases and J 0 bases, with 8 bases left between them. Germline V gene data show CDR1 as SGHRS and CDR2 as YFSETQ. CDR3 DNA: TGCGCCAGCAGCGAAGGGAGCTCTGGGGCCAACGTCCTGACTTTC. Amino acid sequence: CASSEGSSGANVLTF.

J is TRBJ2-7 and V is TRBV19; D possibly corresponds to TRBD2 (7 bases). This CDR3 region has 14 residues. Trimming took off 1 base at V and 2 bases at J, with 9 bases between the two ends. Germline V gene data show CDR1 as LNHDA and CDR2 as SQIVND (reference sequence). The CDR3 region is CASSIGGGAYEQYF. The CDR3 DNA reads as TGTGCCAGTAGTATAGGAGGGGGGGCCTACGAGCAGTACTTC. Drawing the rest from reference TRBV19 and TRBJ2-7, the complete variable domain is DGGITQSPKYLFRKEGQNVTLSCEQNLNHDAMYWYRQDPGQGLRLIYYSQIVNDFQKGDIAEGYSVSREKKESFPLTVTSAQKNPTAFYLCASSIGGGAYEQYFGPGTRLTVT.

J is TRBJ1-2 and V is TRBV7-2, with D possibly being TRBD1 (5 bases). Germline loops: CDR1 SGHTA, CDR2 FQGNSA. This CDR3 contains 15 residues. Trimming pared 4 bases from V and 3 bases from J, leaving 15 bases between. The CDR3 region has the DNA TGTGCCAGCAGCTCCCCTTCCGCGGGGGACTATGGCTACACCTTC. Translating it yields CASSSPSAGDYGYTF. Using reference TRBV7-2 and TRBJ1-2 for the parts outside the CDR3, the full variable domain is GAGVSQSPSNKVTEKGKDVELRCDPISGHTALYWYRQSLGQGLEFLIYFQGNSAPDKSGLPSDRFSAERTGGSVSTLTIQRTQQEDSAVYLCASSSPSAGDYGYTFGSGTRLTVV.

The table lists this clone with a few counts. CDR3 amino acids: CASSHLDSQETQYF. The CDR3 DNA follows: TGTGCCAGCAGCCACCTCGACAGCCAAGAGACCCAGTACTTC. V is TRBV4-2 and J is TRBJ2-5, with D possibly matching TRBD1 (5 bases). Trimming cost V 3 bases and J 1 base, with 9 bases left between them. There are 14 residues in the CDR3. CDR1 is LGHNA and CDR2 is YNFKEQ in the germline V gene.

The genes are TRBV9 and TRBJ2-1, with a tentative D call TRBD2 (7 bases). This CDR3 contains 16 residues. Per germline, CDR1 SGDLS and CDR2 YYNGEE. Trimming stripped 0 bases from V and 4 bases from J, with 14 bases between. The CDR3 bases are TGTGCCAGCAGCGTAGGCCCGGGGGGCTCATACAATGAGCAGTTCTTC. This encodes CASSVGPGGSYNEQFF.

The genes are TRBV2 and TRBJ1-4; 7 nucleotides line up with TRBD1. Germline loops: CDR1 SNHLY, CDR2 FYNNEI. Unmatched junction bases numbered 5, after V lost 5 bases and J lost 5 bases. The CDR3 is 14 residues long. CDR3 region: CASSRGQINEKLFF. CDR3 coding DNA: TGTGCCAGCAGTAGGGGACAGATAAATGAAAAACTGTTTTTT. Full variable domain (rest looked up from reference TRBV2 and TRBJ1-4): EPEVTQTPSHQVTQMGQEVILRCVPISNHLYFYWYRQILGQKVEFLVSFYNNEISEKSEIFDDQFSVERPDGSNFTLKIRSTKLEDSAMYFCASSRGQINEKLFFGSGTQLSVL.

The J gene is TRBJ2-5, the V gene TRBV6-4; TRBD2 agrees at 12 bases. In germline, CDR1 is MRHNA, CDR2 SNTAGT. Trimming cost V 5 bases and J 5 bases; bases outside gene matches: 6. The CDR3 extends over 15 amino acids. The CDR3 DNA reads TGTGCCAGCAGTCCCCTGGGACTAGCGGGTGAGACCCAGTACTTC. Its translation: CASSPLGLAGETQYF.

This chain joins TRBV28 and TRBJ2-7, with 8 bases aligning to TRBD2. CDR1 MDHEN and CDR2 SYDVKM come from the germline V gene. V dropped 2 bases and J dropped 4; count of bases not matched to a gene: 4. The CDR3 runs 14 residues. The CDR3 bases are TGTGCCAGCAGTTTAACTAGCGGACCGTACGAGCAGTACTTC. It specifies CASSLTSGPYEQYF.

V gene TRBV7-2 combines with J gene TRBJ1-2; 7 positions agree with TRBD1. Unmatched junction bases numbered 8, after V lost 4 bases and J lost 3 bases. The V gene's germline CDR1 is SGHTA and CDR2 FQGNSA. The CDR3 length is 15 residues. This CDR3 is CASSSDPGTDYGYTF. For the CDR3, the DNA is TGTGCCAGCAGCTCTGATCCAGGGACAGACTATGGCTACACCTTC.